These T cell receptor beta chains were read from a single sample in a study of OX40 agonist ivuxolimab in advanced cancers. TCRdb's table, derived via immunoSEQ multiplex PCR, lists solely in-frame clones and lacks some. The sample consists of tens of thousands of clones, about nine tenths of them appearing once. The sequencing used CD4+ or CD8+ T cells sorted from blood, collected in a trial of the OX40 agonist ivuxolimab. These receptors all stem from an adult with an advanced solid tumor such as melanoma, head and neck, liver or kidney cancer. Each CDR3 is given with its conserved first and last residue. D genes are given only for firm matches. Only part of the rows carry a size: once, few, many, or a class if the clone is expanded.

size: once
J: TRBJ2-3
D: TRBD2
V: TRBV27
DNA: TGTGCCAGCAGTTTCATACTAGCGGGCACAGATACGCAGTATTTT
CDR3: CASSFILAGTDTQYF

size: -
J: TRBJ2-1
D: -
V: TRBV5-1
DNA: TGCGCCAGCAGCCCCGGGGGTGGGGGACCCTACAATGAGCAGTTCTTC
CDR3: CASSPGGGGPYNEQFF

size: -
J: TRBJ2-1
D: TRBD2
V: TRBV7-3
DNA: TGTGCCAGCAGCTCCGGACTAGCCTTTGACAATGAGCAGTTCTTC
CDR3: CASSSGLAFDNEQFF

size: -
J: TRBJ2-5
D: TRBD2
V: TRBV14
DNA: TGTGCCAGCAGCCAGGGGGGGGGCCAAGAGACCCAGTACTTC
CDR3: CASSQGGGQETQYF

size: once
J: TRBJ2-2
D: -
V: TRBV6-1
DNA: TGTGCCAGCAGTGCTGGAGACACCGGGGAGCTGTTTTTT
CDR3: CASSAGDTGELFF

size: -
J: TRBJ2-1
D: -
V: TRBV7-9
DNA: TGTGCCAGCAGCTTGGCAGGGGTGGGTGAGCAGTTCTTC
CDR3: CASSLAGVGEQFF

size: -
J: TRBJ2-7
D: -
V: TRBV5-1
DNA: TGCGCCAGCAGCTTGGTCGGCTACGAGCAGTACTTC
CDR3: CASSLVGYEQYF

size: -
J: TRBJ1-1
D: TRBD1
V: TRBV6-5
DNA: TGTGCCAGCAGTTACCTCACGGGACAGGGGTACACTGAAGCTTTCTTT
CDR3: CASSYLTGQGYTEAFF

size: -
J: TRBJ1-1
D: -
V: TRBV11-1
DNA: TGTGCCAGCAGCGCGCAGGAGAACACTGAAGCTTTCTTT
CDR3: CASSAQENTEAFF

size: -
J: TRBJ1-5
D: TRBD1
V: TRBV27
DNA: TGTGCCAGCAGTTTGACAGGGGGTGGTCAGCCCCAGCATTTT
CDR3: CASSLTGGGQPQHF

size: -
J: TRBJ2-7
D: -
V: TRBV7-9
DNA: TGTGCCAGCAGCTTAGTCGCGGGGGAGCAGTACTTC
CDR3: CASSLVAGEQYF

size: -
J: TRBJ2-3
D: -
V: TRBV2
DNA: TGTGCCAGCAGTGACGAGGGCACAGATACGCAGTATTTT
CDR3: CASSDEGTDTQYF

size: once
J: TRBJ1-1
D: -
V: TRBV6-1
DNA: TGTGCCAGCAGTGAAGCGCCTTTTGTGATAAGGGGCACTGAAGCTTTCTTT
CDR3: CASSEAPFVIRGTEAFF

size: -
J: TRBJ2-5
D: -
V: TRBV6-1
DNA: TGTGCCAGCATCCGATGGCTCGCCCAAGAGACCCAGTACTTC
CDR3: CASIRWLAQETQYF

size: -
J: TRBJ2-7
D: TRBD2
V: TRBV29-1
DNA: TGCAGCGTCGGGACTAGCGGGAGCTCCTACGAGCAGTACTTC
CDR3: CSVGTSGSSYEQYF

size: once
J: TRBJ1-6
D: -
V: TRBV7-3
DNA: TGTGCCAGCAGCTTAGATTATAATTCACCCCTCCACTTT
CDR3: CASSLDYNSPLHF

size: -
J: TRBJ1-4
D: -
V: TRBV7-6
DNA: TGTGCCAGCAGCCTGCAAGCCCCGGGGCATGAAAAACTGTTTTTT
CDR3: CASSLQAPGHEKLFF

size: -
J: TRBJ2-1
D: TRBD2
V: TRBV2
DNA: TGTGCCAGCGTTCGGGGGACTAGTCGGTTCTTC
CDR3: CASVRGTSRFF

size: -
J: TRBJ1-5
D: -
V: TRBV7-8
DNA: TGTGCCAGCAGCTCAGACGGGATTTTTGGTCCCCAGCATTTT
CDR3: CASSSDGIFGPQHF

size: -
J: TRBJ2-5
D: -
V: TRBV12-5
DNA: TGTGCTAGTGGTTCCGGCGAGGGGAGAGAGACCCAGTACTTC
CDR3: CASGSGEGRETQYF

size: -
J: TRBJ2-7
D: -
V: TRBV5-1
DNA: TGCGCCAGCAGCACCAACCAGCTCTACGAGCAGTACTTC
CDR3: CASSTNQLYEQYF

size: -
J: TRBJ2-6
D: -
V: TRBV5-1
DNA: TGCGCCAGCAGCTTGTCAGGCATCTCTGGGGCCAACGTCCTGACTTTC
CDR3: CASSLSGISGANVLTF

size: -
J: TRBJ2-2
D: -
V: TRBV5-1
DNA: TGCGCCAGCAGCTTGGACGACACCGGGGAGCTGTTTTTT
CDR3: CASSLDDTGELFF

size: -
J: TRBJ1-2
D: -
V: TRBV11-2
DNA: TGTGCCAGCAGCCTGGGGGGGGTGGCTAACTATGGCTACACCTTC
CDR3: CASSLGGVANYGYTF

size: -
J: TRBJ2-1
D: TRBD2
V: TRBV10-2
DNA: TGCGCCAGCAAAAGGACTAGCGGGTTGTTTAGTGAGCAGTTCTTC
CDR3: CASKRTSGLFSEQFF

size: -
J: TRBJ2-5
D: -
V: TRBV2
DNA: TGTGCCAGCAGTGAAAGTTTCCAAATCGAGGGCCAAGAGACCCAGTACTTC
CDR3: CASSESFQIEGQETQYF

size: -
J: TRBJ2-7
D: TRBD1
V: TRBV5-1
DNA: TGCGCCAGCAGCCCAGACACTCCTAGGGGGACAGGGAAGCCCCTCTCCTACGAGCAGTACTTC
CDR3: CASSPDTPRGTGKPLSYEQYF

size: few
J: TRBJ1-6
D: -
V: TRBV5-4
DNA: TGTGCCAGCAGCGACGACGACAGTCAGTATTCACCCCTCCACTTT
CDR3: CASSDDDSQYSPLHF

size: -
J: TRBJ2-5
D: TRBD2
V: TRBV7-6
DNA: TGTGCCAGCAGCTTGACTAGCGGGAGTTACCAAGAGACCCAGTACTTC
CDR3: CASSLTSGSYQETQYF

size: -
J: TRBJ2-1
D: -
V: TRBV29-1
DNA: TGCAGCGTTGACGGGTATGAGGGTGAGCAGTTCTTC
CDR3: CSVDGYEGEQFF

size: -
J: TRBJ2-5
D: TRBD1
V: TRBV18
DNA: TGTGCCAGCTCACCATTAGGCCCGGGACAGGGGCGAGAGACCCAGTACTTC
CDR3: CASSPLGPGQGRETQYF

size: -
J: TRBJ2-1
D: TRBD1
V: TRBV2
DNA: TGTGCCAGCAGTGAACCGGGACAGTGGGTTAACAATGAGCAGTTCTTC
CDR3: CASSEPGQWVNNEQFF

size: -
J: TRBJ2-3
D: TRBD2
V: TRBV5-1
DNA: TGCGCCAGCAGCATAACTAGCGGGAGAGGTGATACGCAGTATTTT
CDR3: CASSITSGRGDTQYF

size: -
J: TRBJ1-1
D: TRBD1
V: TRBV28
DNA: TGTGCCAGCAAACAGGGGGATATGACTGAAGCTTTCTTT
CDR3: CASKQGDMTEAFF

size: -
J: TRBJ2-5
D: TRBD2
V: TRBV4-2
DNA: TGTGCCAGCAGCCAAGGGACTAGCGGGAAGGGGGAGACCCAGTACTTC
CDR3: CASSQGTSGKGETQYF

size: -
J: TRBJ1-2
D: -
V: TRBV15
DNA: TGTGCCACCAGCAGAGATCCTACATCTAACTATGGCTACACCTTC
CDR3: CATSRDPTSNYGYTF

size: -
J: TRBJ2-1
D: -
V: TRBV5-1
DNA: TGCGCCAGCAGCGTGACTGTGGGGACTGGGGAGTTCTTC
CDR3: CASSVTVGTGEFF

size: -
J: TRBJ2-2
D: TRBD1
V: TRBV6-4
DNA: TGTGCCAGCAGACAGGGGGAGGCCGGGGAGCTGTTTTTT
CDR3: CASRQGEAGELFF

size: -
J: TRBJ2-5
D: TRBD2
V: TRBV11-2
DNA: TGTGCCAGCAGCTTAGATGGGAGGGCCCAAGAGACCCAGTACTTC
CDR3: CASSLDGRAQETQYF

size: few
J: TRBJ2-5
D: TRBD2
V: TRBV5-1
DNA: TGCGCCAGCAGCTTGGGTGCAGCGGGAGGGCCAGAGACCCAGTACTTC
CDR3: CASSLGAAGGPETQYF

size: -
J: TRBJ2-5
D: -
V: TRBV18
DNA: TGTGCCAGCTCACCACCTACAGGGGGGGAGGAGACCCAGTACTTC
CDR3: CASSPPTGGEETQYF

size: -
J: TRBJ2-7
D: -
V: TRBV19
DNA: TGTGCCAGTACCCTAAGACACGCCGACTCCTACGAGCAGTACTTC
CDR3: CASTLRHADSYEQYF

size: -
J: TRBJ2-5
D: -
V: TRBV27
DNA: TGTGCCAGCAGTTCGAGGTCCAACCAAGAGACCCAGTACTTC
CDR3: CASSSRSNQETQYF

size: -
J: TRBJ2-1
D: TRBD2
V: TRBV5-3
DNA: TGTGCCAGAAGCTTGTTGCTAGCGGGTGCGATGGAGCAGTTCTTC
CDR3: CARSLLLAGAMEQFF